The 11 T cell receptor beta chains below were found in one sample sequenced in a study of tumor-infiltrating lymphocytes in primary liver carcinoma. Total RNA (roughly 0.45 ug) served as template for TCR beta cDNA synthesis primed by a constant-region primer. Generation of the TCR beta libraries relied on three nested multiplex PCR rounds using slightly modified ARM-PCR. The opening two PCR rounds, approximately 10 cycles each, paired TRBV1-TRBV30 forward primers with a C-beta reverse primer. From the multiplex PCR reads, TCRdb called clonotypes with MiXCR, one entry per CDR3 protein. The sample yields about 180,000 distinct CDR3 sequences, roughly 60% seen once. The researchers obtained blood RNA from unsorted whole blood and also extracted germline DNA. Source material: peripheral blood. All receptors come from a man aged 40-49 years with primary liver carcinoma and hepatitis B virus infection.

This clonotype was seen repeatedly, ten times or more. The chain couples TRBV11-2 to TRBJ1-2, with a possible D match to TRBD1 (5 bases). CDR1 and CDR2 (germline): SGHAT, FQNNGV. Deletions cut 5 bases from V and 14 bases from J, with 15 bases between. The CDR3 is 11 residues long. The CDR3: CASSAGGGSTF. In DNA form, the CDR3 reads TGTGCCAGCAGCGCGGGGGGAGGGTCGACCTTC.

J is TRBJ2-1 and V is TRBV11-2; D may be TRBD2 (6 bases). The V end lost 9 bases, the J end lost 6 bases, and 15 bases lay between the germline ends. Germline loops: CDR1 SGHAT, CDR2 FQNNGV. CDR3 size: 13 residues. CDR3 nucleotide sequence: TGTGCCAGTAGCGGAAAGGGGAGCAATGAGCAGTTCTTC. The encoded protein is CASSGKGSNEQFF. Using reference TRBV11-2 and TRBJ2-1 for the parts outside the CDR3, the full variable domain is EAGVAQSPRYKIIEKRQSVAFWCNPISGHATLYWYQQILGQGPKLLIQFQNNGVVDDSQLPKDRFSAERLKGVDSTLKIQPAKLEDSAVYLCASSGKGSNEQFFGPGTRLTVL.

The rearrangement joins TRBV6-6 to TRBJ2-7, with 9 bases that match TRBD1. Germline V gene sequence: CDR1 MNHNY, CDR2 SVGAGI (reference sequence). V gave up 5 bases and J gave up 6 bases; unmatched junction bases: 11. This CDR3 spans 15 amino acids. The CDR3 sequence: CASSPRDRESSEQYF. CDR3 bases: TGTGCCAGCAGTCCCCGGGACAGGGAAAGTAGCGAGCAGTACTTC.

This clonotype was observed many times. CDR3 in DNA: TGTGCCAGCAGCCCCCCACCGAACACTGAAGCTTTCTTT. Translated, it gives CASSPPPNTEAFF. The gene calls are TRBV11-1 and TRBJ1-1; D is undetermined. Germline CDR1 SGHAT, CDR2 FQDESV (reference sequence). The V gene lost 5 bases and the J gene lost 1 base, with 8 bases spanning the gap. The CDR3 loop spans 13 amino acids.

The genes are TRBV6-5 and TRBJ2-5; D is perhaps TRBD1 (7 bases). With 7 bases removed from V and 5 bases from J, the gap between germline ends came to 14 bases. The CDR3 has 13 residues. CDR1 and CDR2 from the germline V gene are MNHEY and SVGAGI. The CDR3 reads CASTAGGRETQYF. In DNA form, the CDR3 reads TGTGCCAGCACCGCAGGGGGGAGGGAGACCCAGTACTTC.

A remark on this clonotype: No conserved phenylalanine or tryptophan is present at the end of the CDR3, so a read error is the likely explanation. The chain recombines TRBV11-1 with TRBJ2-1; 14 nucleotides match TRBD2. Trimming removed 6 bases from V and 5 bases from J; junction bases left unmatched: 9. Germline lookup yields CDR1 SGHAT and CDR2 FQDESV (reference sequence). There are 17 residues in the CDR3. The CDR3: CASSLGLAGEVDNEQFV. Written as DNA, the CDR3 is TGTGCCAGCAGTTTGGGACTAGCGGGAGAAGTTGACAATGAGCAGTTCGTC.

CDR3 loop: CASTSQQGTGELFF. DNA for the CDR3: TGTGCCAGCACCTCGCAACAGGGCACCGGGGAGCTGTTTTTT. V usage is TRBV12-3 or TRBV12-4 and J usage is TRBJ2-2, with a weak D call TRBD1 (6 bases). CDR3 length: 14 amino acids. With 7 bases removed from V and 4 bases from J, the gap between germline ends came to 13 bases.

This clonotype was seen more than once but under ten times. CDR3 coding DNA: TGTGCCAGCAGTCAGCAGGGTGTATCCGGGGAGCTGTTTTTT. Protein sequence: CASSQQGVSGELFF. The rearrangement joins TRBV7-9 to TRBJ2-2; possible D gene TRBD1, 5 bases. The CDR3 has 14 residues. From germline, CDR1 is SEHNR and CDR2 FQNEAQ (reference sequence). Trimming removed 6 bases at V and 6 bases at J, with 14 bases between.

The chain combines TRBV4-2 with TRBJ2-3, with TRBD2 as a possible D gene (6 bases). V was clipped by 0 bases and J by 0 bases, with 13 bases between them. The germline CDR1 and CDR2 sequences are LGHNA and YNFKEQ. The CDR3 has 17 residues. The CDR3 sequence is CASSQDPPGLSTDTQYF. CDR3 in DNA: TGTGCCAGCAGCCAAGATCCGCCGGGACTGAGCACAGATACGCAGTATTTT.

This clonotype was seen a handful of times. The V gene is TRBV6-6, the J gene TRBJ2-3; 7 positions match TRBD1. Unmatched junction bases numbered 10, after V lost 7 bases and J lost 6 bases. Germline V gene sequence: CDR1 MNHNY, CDR2 SVGAGI (reference sequence). This CDR3 contains 14 residues. CDR3 in DNA: TGTGCCAGCAACCTACAGGGGATGATCGATACGCAGTATTTT. Protein sequence: CASNLQGMIDTQYF.

V gene TRBV4-1 combines with J gene TRBJ2-1; 10 bases align to TRBD2. Germline lookup yields CDR1 MGHRA and CDR2 YSYEKL. With V trimmed by 0 bases and J by 7 bases, 0 bases remained unmatched. The CDR3 runs to 14 residues. CDR3 DNA: TGCGCCAGCAGCCAAGAGACTAGCGGGAATGAGCAGTTCTTC. This sequence encodes CASSQETSGNEQFF.